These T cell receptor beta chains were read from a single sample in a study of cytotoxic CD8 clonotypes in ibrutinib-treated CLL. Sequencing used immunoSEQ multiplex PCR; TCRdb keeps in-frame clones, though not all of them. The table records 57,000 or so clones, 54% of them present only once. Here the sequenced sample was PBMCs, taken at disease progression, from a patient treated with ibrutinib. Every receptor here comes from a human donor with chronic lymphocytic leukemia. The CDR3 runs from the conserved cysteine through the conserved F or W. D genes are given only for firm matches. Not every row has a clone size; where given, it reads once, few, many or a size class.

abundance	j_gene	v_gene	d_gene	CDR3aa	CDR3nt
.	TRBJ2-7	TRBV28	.	CASSWAEFEQYF	TGTGCCAGCAGTTGGGCCGAGTTTGAACAGTACTTC
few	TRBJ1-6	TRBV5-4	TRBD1	CASSPGQGQSSPLHF	TGTGCCAGCAGCCCGGGACAGGGACAAAGTTCACCCCTCCACTTT
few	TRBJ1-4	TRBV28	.	CASRGGLNEKLFF	TGTGCCAGCAGGGGGGGCCTGAATGAAAAACTGTTTTTT
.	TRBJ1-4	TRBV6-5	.	CASSNSPEKLFF	TGTGCCAGCAGTAATTCTCCTGAAAAACTGTTTTTT
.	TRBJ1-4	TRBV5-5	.	CASRTGPYNEKLFF	TGTGCCAGCAGAACGGGGCCATATAATGAAAAACTGTTTTTT
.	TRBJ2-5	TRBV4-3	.	CASSQDLQTQYF	TGCGCCAGCAGCCAAGATCTGCAGACCCAGTACTTC
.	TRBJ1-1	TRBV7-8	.	CASSFLFVSPNTEAFF	TGTGCCAGCAGCTTCCTATTCGTTTCACCGAACACTGAAGCTTTCTTT
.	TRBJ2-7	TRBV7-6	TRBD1	CASSPGTGTSYEQYF	TGTGCCAGCAGCCCCGGGACAGGGACTTCCTACGAGCAGTACTTC
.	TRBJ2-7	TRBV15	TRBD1	CATSGTGSGYEQYF	TGTGCCACCAGCGGGACAGGGTCCGGCTACGAGCAGTACTTC
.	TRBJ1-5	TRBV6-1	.	CASSANRAGNQPQHF	TGTGCCAGCAGTGCAAACAGGGCGGGCAATCAGCCCCAGCATTTT
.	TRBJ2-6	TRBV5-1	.	CASSAAVGLDVLTF	TGCGCCAGCAGCGCAGCGGTGGGGCTCGACGTCCTGACTTTC
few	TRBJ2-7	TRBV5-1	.	CASSLGGGRYEQYF	TGCGCCAGCAGCTTAGGAGGGGGGCGATACGAGCAGTACTTC
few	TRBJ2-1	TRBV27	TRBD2	CASSFRREGNNEQFF	TGTGCCAGCAGCTTCCGGCGGGAGGGAAACAATGAGCAGTTCTTC
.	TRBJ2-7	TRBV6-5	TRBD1	CASRDRGYEQYF	TGTGCCAGCAGGGACAGGGGTTACGAGCAGTACTTC
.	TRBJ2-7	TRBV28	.	CASSSPAGTLREQYF	TGTGCCAGCAGTTCCCCCGCAGGGACGTTACGTGAGCAGTACTTC
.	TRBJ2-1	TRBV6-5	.	CATRPAGGTGEQFF	TGTGCCACCCGACCGGCGGGAGGGACAGGTGAGCAGTTCTTC
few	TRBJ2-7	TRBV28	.	CASSLLDYEQYF	TGTGCCAGCAGTTTATTAGACTACGAGCAGTACTTC
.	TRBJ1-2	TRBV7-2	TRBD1	CASSPQGASNYGYTF	TGTGCCAGCAGCCCCCAGGGGGCGTCTAACTATGGCTACACCTTC
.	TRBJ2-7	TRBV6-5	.	CASSSPPGTSYEQYF	TGTGCCAGCAGTTCCCCGCCCGGGACCTCCTACGAGCAGTACTTC
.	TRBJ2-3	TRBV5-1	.	CASSLVGAADTQYF	TGCGCCAGCAGCTTGGTGGGAGCCGCAGATACGCAGTATTTT